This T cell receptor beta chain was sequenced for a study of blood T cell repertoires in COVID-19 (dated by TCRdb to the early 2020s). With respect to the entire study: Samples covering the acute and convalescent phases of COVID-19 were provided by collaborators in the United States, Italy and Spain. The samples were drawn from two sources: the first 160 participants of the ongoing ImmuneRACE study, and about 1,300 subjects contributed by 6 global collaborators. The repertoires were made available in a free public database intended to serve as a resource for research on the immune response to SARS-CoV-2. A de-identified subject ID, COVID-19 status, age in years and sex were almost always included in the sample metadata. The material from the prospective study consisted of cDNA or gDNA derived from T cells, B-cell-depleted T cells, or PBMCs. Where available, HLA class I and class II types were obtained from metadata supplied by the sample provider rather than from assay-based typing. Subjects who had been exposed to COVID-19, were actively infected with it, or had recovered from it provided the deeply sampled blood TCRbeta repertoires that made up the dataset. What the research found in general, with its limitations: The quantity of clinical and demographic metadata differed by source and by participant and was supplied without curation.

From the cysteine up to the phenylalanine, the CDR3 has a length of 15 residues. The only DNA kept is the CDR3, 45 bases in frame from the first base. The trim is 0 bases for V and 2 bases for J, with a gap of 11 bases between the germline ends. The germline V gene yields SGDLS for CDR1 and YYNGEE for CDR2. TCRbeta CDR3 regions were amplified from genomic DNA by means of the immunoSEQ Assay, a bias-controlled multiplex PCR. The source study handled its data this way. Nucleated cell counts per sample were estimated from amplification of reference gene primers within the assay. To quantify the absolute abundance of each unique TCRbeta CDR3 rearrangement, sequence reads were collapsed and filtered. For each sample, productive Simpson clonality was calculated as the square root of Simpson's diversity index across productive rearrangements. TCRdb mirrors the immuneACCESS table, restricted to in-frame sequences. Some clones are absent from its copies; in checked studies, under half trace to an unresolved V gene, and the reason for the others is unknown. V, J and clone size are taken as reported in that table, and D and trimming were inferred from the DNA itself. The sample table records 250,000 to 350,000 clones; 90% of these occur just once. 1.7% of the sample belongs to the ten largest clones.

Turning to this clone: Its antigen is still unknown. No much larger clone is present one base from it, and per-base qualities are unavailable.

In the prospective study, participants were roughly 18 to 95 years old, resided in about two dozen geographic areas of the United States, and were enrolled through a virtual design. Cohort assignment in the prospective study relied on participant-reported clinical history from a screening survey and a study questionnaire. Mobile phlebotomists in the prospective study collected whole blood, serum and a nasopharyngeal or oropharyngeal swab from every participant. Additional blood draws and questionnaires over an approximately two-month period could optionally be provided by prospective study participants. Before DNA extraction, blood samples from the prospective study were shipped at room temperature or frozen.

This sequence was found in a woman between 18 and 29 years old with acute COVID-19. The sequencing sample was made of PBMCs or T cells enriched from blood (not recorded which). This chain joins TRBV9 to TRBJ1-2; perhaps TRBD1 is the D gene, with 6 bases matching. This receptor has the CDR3 CASSVDVQGNYGYTF. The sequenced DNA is TGTGCCAGCAGCGTAGACGTACAGGGCAACTATGGCTACACCTTC.